This T cell receptor (beta chain) was sequenced in a study of shared clonotypes between healthy human individuals. In the study overall: The study used three CD4 naive, three CD4 memory, two CD8 naive and one CD8 memory plate per donor. Study-level results: Blood alone was sampled, and tissue repertoires likely differ.

CDR3 length equals 14 residues. Germline V gene sequence: CDR1 MDHEN, CDR2 SYDVKM. V lost 6 bases to trimming and J lost 4 bases; unmatched junction nucleotides: 5. Profiling relied on immunoSEQ multiplex PCR, and the TCRdb table lists in-frame clones only, not all of them. The sample holds approximately 2,000,000 clones; around 90% are singletons and the top ten take 0.3% to 0.4%. Of note for this clone: Its target is unknown.

All of the donors resided in Nashville, Tennessee, and each was a Caucasian adult. The material sequenced was naive CD4+ T cells from PBMCs. Noted subset: CD45RA+ positively selected. This chain uses TRBV28 with TRBJ2-7; TRBD2 aligns across 11 bases. The clonotype was recovered from a man in his late teens or twenties in good health. Some clones in this sample may be carry-over from other donors' samples. The CDR3 DNA reads TGTGCCAGCAGGGAACTAGCGGGAGAGTACGAGCAGTACTTC. This gives the protein CASRELAGEYEQYF.